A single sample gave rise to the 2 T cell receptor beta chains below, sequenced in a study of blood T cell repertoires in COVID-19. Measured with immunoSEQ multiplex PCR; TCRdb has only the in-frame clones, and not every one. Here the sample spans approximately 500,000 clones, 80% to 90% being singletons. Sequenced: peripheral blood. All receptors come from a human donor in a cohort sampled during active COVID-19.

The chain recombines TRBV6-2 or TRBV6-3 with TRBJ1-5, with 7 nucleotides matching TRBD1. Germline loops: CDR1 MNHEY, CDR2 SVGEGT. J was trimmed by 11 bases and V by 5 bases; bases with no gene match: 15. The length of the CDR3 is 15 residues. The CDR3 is CASSLGQATKGAQHF. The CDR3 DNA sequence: TGTGCCAGCAGTCTCGGACAGGCGACCAAGGGAGCCCAGCATTTT.

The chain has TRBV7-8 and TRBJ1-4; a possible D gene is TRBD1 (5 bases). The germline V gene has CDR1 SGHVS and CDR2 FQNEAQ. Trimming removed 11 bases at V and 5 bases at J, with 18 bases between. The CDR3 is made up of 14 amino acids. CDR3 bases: TGTGCCTCCACCTTTCAACGGGGGAATGAAAAACTGTTTTTT. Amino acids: CASTFQRGNEKLFF.